Listed below are T cell receptor beta chains from one sample, sequenced in a study of CD39 and CD103 CD8 tumor-infiltrating T cells. Measured with immunoSEQ multiplex PCR; TCRdb has only the in-frame clones, and not every one. The repertoire has approximately 1,500 clones, approximately 58% of them found once; the top ten carry 23%. What was sequenced was CD39- CD103+ CD8+ T cells sorted from the tumor. Receptor source: a human donor with head and neck squamous cell carcinoma. CDR3s include the opening cysteine and the closing phenylalanine or tryptophan. A D gene is named only where the DNA matches it firmly. Clone size appears in some rows only: once, few, many, or a class for an expanded clone.

clone_size j_call d_call v_call cdr3_nt cdr3_aa
few TRBJ2-3 - TRBV2 TGTGCCAGCAGTGAGGGGGTATTTAGCACAGATACGCAGTATTTT CASSEGVFSTDTQYF
large TRBJ2-3 - TRBV18 TGTGCCAGCTCACCACCGCCCCCCCTCTCCGAGGTAGACACAGATACGCAGTATTTT CASSPPPPLSEVDTDTQYF
few TRBJ1-3 - TRBV12-5 TGTGCTAGTGGTTTGGTAACCTTAAGACAGACATCCAGAAACACCATATATTTT CASGLVTLRQTSRNTIYF
few TRBJ1-6 - TRBV11-3 TGTGCCAGCAGCTTAGCCCCGGGTTCACCCCTCCACTTT CASSLAPGSPLHF
- TRBJ1-5 TRBD1 TRBV9 TGTGCCAGCAGCGTAGGGACAGGGTTGAGTCAGCCCCAGCATTTT CASSVGTGLSQPQHF
- TRBJ2-1 TRBD1 TRBV29-1 TGCAGCGCCAGGTCCGGGACAGCATACAATGAGCAGTTCTTC CSARSGTAYNEQFF
- TRBJ2-1 - TRBV4-1 TGCGCCAGCAGCCAATACAGCTCCTACAATGAGCAGTTCTTC CASSQYSSYNEQFF
- TRBJ2-7 - TRBV5-4 TGTGCCAGCAGCCTTCCTGGGGACGCATTATCCTACGAGCAGTACTTC CASSLPGDALSYEQYF
once TRBJ2-7 TRBD1 TRBV7-9 TGTGCCAGCAGCGGACAGGGGGCGCTTTACGAGCAGTACTTC CASSGQGALYEQYF
once TRBJ1-1 - TRBV6-1 TGTGCCAGCAGTGAATTTGGGGGCGGGAACACTGAAGCTTTCTTT CASSEFGGGNTEAFF
large TRBJ2-2 - TRBV6-5 TGTGCCAGCAGTTATCGGGGGTCCTCCGGGGAGCTGTTTTTT CASSYRGSSGELFF
- TRBJ1-2 - TRBV9 TGTGCCAGCAGCGGGCAGGGGATCATGAGAACCTTC CASSGQGIMRTF
few TRBJ2-7 - TRBV5-8 TGTGCCAGTAAGACGACACTTTGGTATGACGAGCAGTACTTC CASKTTLWYDEQYF
few TRBJ2-2 - TRBV7-3 TGTGCCAGCAGTTCAGGGATCGGGGAGCTGTTTTTT CASSSGIGELFF
- TRBJ2-2 - TRBV27 TGTGCCAGCATCGCCGGCGCAGGGAGCACCGGGGAGCTGTTTTTT CASIAGAGSTGELFF
few TRBJ2-7 TRBD2 TRBV14 TGTGCCAGCAGCCAATCCCCCGGGGGGGCCCAGTACTTC CASSQSPGGAQYF
few TRBJ2-1 - TRBV7-9 TGTGCCAGCAGCCACCCAACCCTGGGGATTTTGAGCTCCTACAATGAGCAGTTCTTC CASSHPTLGILSSYNEQFF
- TRBJ2-7 - TRBV27 TGTGCCAGCAGTTCGACGACAGTCTACGAGCAGTACTTC CASSSTTVYEQYF
- TRBJ2-7 - TRBV27 TGTGCCAGCAGTTTTGGGCTTGGAGGCTACGAGCAGTACTTC CASSFGLGGYEQYF
- TRBJ2-2 TRBD2 TRBV28 TGTGCCAGCAGGGGGACTAGCGGGGGTACCGGGGAGCTGTTTTTT CASRGTSGGTGELFF
large TRBJ2-1 TRBD1 TRBV4-1 TGCGCCAGCAGTCGGACAGGGGAGGTTAATGAGCAGTTCTTC CASSRTGEVNEQFF
- TRBJ1-2 - TRBV7-2 TGTGCCAGCGCCTTTATGGGGAATGGCTACACCTTC CASAFMGNGYTF
once TRBJ2-2 - TRBV9 TGTGCCAGCAGCGTCGGGGCGAACACCGGGGAGCTGTTTTTT CASSVGANTGELFF
- TRBJ2-7 - TRBV28 TGTGCCAGCAGCCCCGTCTGGTACGAGCAGTACTTC CASSPVWYEQYF
- TRBJ1-3 - TRBV10-3 TGTGCCATCAACCGCGAAAACACCATATATTTT CAINRENTIYF
few TRBJ1-2 - TRBV10-3 TGTGCCATCAGGGAGGGGGGTGACGGGGCCTATGGCTACACCTTC CAIREGGDGAYGYTF
once TRBJ2-7 TRBD1 TRBV5-1 TGCGCCAGCAGCCCCACCCCAGGGACAGCGAACTACGAGCAGTACTTC CASSPTPGTANYEQYF
- TRBJ2-7 - TRBV4-3 TGCGCCAGCAGCCAAGTATACGCCTCAGCCTACGAGCAGTACTTC CASSQVYASAYEQYF
- TRBJ1-5 - TRBV28 TGTGCCAGCAGTTTCCCTGAAGGGCTTGATCAGCCCCAGCATTTT CASSFPEGLDQPQHF
- TRBJ1-4 - TRBV28 TGTGCCAGCGACTCCCGAAAGGCGGACAGCTCAACTAATGAAAAACTGTTTTTT CASDSRKADSSTNEKLFF
- TRBJ2-1 TRBD2 TRBV7-2 TGTGCCAGCAGCTTGGGACTAGCCGGCTACAATGAGCAGTTCTTC CASSLGLAGYNEQFF
once TRBJ2-5 TRBD1 TRBV5-4 TGTGCCAGCAGCCCGATAACAGGGGACGAGACCCAGTACTTC CASSPITGDETQYF
large TRBJ1-1 - TRBV5-6 TGTGCCAGCAGCTTGTTGCAGAGTTTGAACACTGAAGCTTTCTTT CASSLLQSLNTEAFF
- TRBJ1-2 - TRBV5-6 TGTGCCAGCAGATTGAAGGGGTCTAACTATGGCTACACCTTC CASRLKGSNYGYTF
few TRBJ1-1 - TRBV7-8 TGTGCCAGCAGCTACATGAACACTGAAGCTTTCTTT CASSYMNTEAFF
- TRBJ2-7 - TRBV7-9 TGTGCCAGCAGGGACCCGACCTACGAGCAGTACTTC CASRDPTYEQYF
- TRBJ1-2 - TRBV4-3 TGCGCCAGCAGCCGGGGTTTCGGGTCCAGGGGCTATGGCTACACCTTC CASSRGFGSRGYGYTF
large TRBJ1-5 - TRBV5-4 TGTGCCAGCAGCCTGAGGGGGGGCAATCAGCCCCAGCATTTT CASSLRGGNQPQHF
- TRBJ2-7 - TRBV15 TGTGCCACCAGCAGAGTCCCTCCCGACGAGCAGTACTTC CATSRVPPDEQYF
- TRBJ2-3 - TRBV6-5 TGTGCCAGCAGTTCGCTCACGGCAGATACGCAGTATTTT CASSSLTADTQYF
- TRBJ2-5 - TRBV5-4 TGTGCCAGCAGCTTGGAATGGGGGAGGGAGACCCAGTACTTC CASSLEWGRETQYF
- TRBJ1-2 - TRBV6-4 TGTGCCAGAGGGCGGGCGGGGGCGAGCAGCTATGGCTACACCTTC CARGRAGASSYGYTF
- TRBJ1-2 - TRBV5-1 TGCGCCAGCAGCTTGTTAACAGGAGGAAGTGGCTACACCTTC CASSLLTGGSGYTF
- TRBJ2-2 - TRBV4-3 TGCGCCAGCAGCCAAGAAGTCGGTGGGGCCGGGGAGCTGTTTTTT CASSQEVGGAGELFF
- TRBJ1-3 - TRBV6-6 TGTGCCAGCAGTTACGTTCCAAAAGCAAACACCATATATTTT CASSYVPKANTIYF
large TRBJ2-3 - TRBV7-9 TGTGCCAGCAGCTTAGTGTCAGATACGCAGTATTTT CASSLVSDTQYF
- TRBJ2-3 - TRBV11-2 TGTGCCAGCAGCTCGGGACGGACCCCAGGCACGCAGTATTTT CASSSGRTPGTQYF
- TRBJ2-7 TRBD2 TRBV27 TGTGCCAGCAGTTTAGGCGGGGGAAACGAGCAGTACTTC CASSLGGGNEQYF